This is a list of T cell receptor beta chains from one sample in a study of cytomegalovirus exposure and HLA in healthy donors. Assay: immunoSEQ multiplex PCR; the TCRdb copy retains only in-frame clones and omits some. This sample has about 69,000 clones; approximately 96% occur once, and the top ten carry roughly 4.3%. Sequenced: PBMCs. These receptors all stem from a woman younger than 35 in good health and CMV-seropositive. Both conserved end residues are part of each CDR3. The D gene is left open where the match is weak. For some rows the clone size is stated as once, few or many, or as a class when expanded; others skip it.

cdr3_nt cdr3_aa clone_size j_call d_call v_call
TGTGCCAGCAGCTTGCTTACTAGCGCACACAATGAGCAGTTCTTC CASSLLTSAHNEQFF NA TRBJ2-1 TRBD2 TRBV5-4
TGTGCCAGCAGTTATAAGGTTACTATGGGGGCCAACGTCCTGACTTTC CASSYKVTMGANVLTF NA TRBJ2-6 NA TRBV6-6
TGTGCCAGCAGCTCTAGCGGGAGGGCCGGCACAGATACGCAGTATTTT CASSSSGRAGTDTQYF NA TRBJ2-3 TRBD2 TRBV27
TGCGCCAGCAGCCAAGCTGAAGCGGGAGTATACGAGCAGTACTTC CASSQAEAGVYEQYF NA TRBJ2-7 TRBD2 TRBV4-3
TGTGCCTGGAGGGAGCGGTCCTCCTACGAGCAGTACTTC CAWRERSSYEQYF NA TRBJ2-7 NA TRBV30
TGTGCCAGCAGTCCAGGGACCGCCGGAGGGACTGAAGCTTTCTTT CASSPGTAGGTEAFF once TRBJ1-1 NA TRBV28
TGTGCCAGCAGCTCCAGGCGAAGCGGGAGTCCAGAGACCCAGTACTTC CASSSRRSGSPETQYF NA TRBJ2-5 TRBD2 TRBV5-4
TGTGCCAGCAGCAAGATAGCGGGAGGGCCTGGCAATGAGCAGTTCTTC CASSKIAGGPGNEQFF NA TRBJ2-1 TRBD2 TRBV7-2
TGTGCCAGTAGTATTGCGGATGCTAGCACAGATACGCAGTATTTT CASSIADASTDTQYF NA TRBJ2-3 NA TRBV19
TGTGCCAGCAGTTTTGAGGGAGAGAAGAACACTGAAGCTTTCTTT CASSFEGEKNTEAFF NA TRBJ1-1 NA TRBV28
TGTGCCAGCACGTCGGGACAGGGGGTGTACAATGAGCAGTTCTTC CASTSGQGVYNEQFF once TRBJ2-1 TRBD1 TRBV27
TGTGCCAGCAGTTGGATAGCGGGAGGTAAAAGGAATGAGCAGTTCTTC CASSWIAGGKRNEQFF NA TRBJ2-1 TRBD2 TRBV28
TGTGCCAGCACTCAGAGGGCTTTCTCTGGGGCCAACGTCCTGACTTTC CASTQRAFSGANVLTF NA TRBJ2-6 NA TRBV27
TGTGCCAGCAGTTTTCGACTCGCGGGGGATGAGCAGTTCTTC CASSFRLAGDEQFF NA TRBJ2-1 TRBD2 TRBV27
TGCGCCAGCAGCTTGAGCGCCAACACTGAAGCTTTCTTT CASSLSANTEAFF NA TRBJ1-1 NA TRBV5-1